Presented here are 19 T cell receptor beta chains from one specimen sequenced in a study of human T cells and chemical hapten exposure. The time point: patch test 1, 2 weeks after DPC sensitization. Treatment described: therapeutic diphenylcyclopropenone sensitization with weekly scalp DPC. Using its own MiXCR run on the RACE reads, TCRdb lists one record per CDR3 protein. The table shows 60,000 to 80,000 distinct CDR3 sequences, with around 30% occurring only once. Sequenced material: whole blood, taken in connection with sensitization to the hapten diphenylcyclopropenone (DPC). Receptors originate from a middle-aged man with alopecia areata. Some clones in this sample may be carry-over from other donors' samples.

The chain employs TRBV6-5 and TRBJ1-5, with D perhaps TRBD1 (5 bases). Trimming shortened V by 5 bases and J by 6 bases, and 14 bases separated the two germline ends. Germline CDR1 reads MNHEY; CDR2 reads SVGAGI. This CDR3 region has 14 residues. This chain's CDR3 is CASSPQGIGQPQHF. DNA of the CDR3: TGTGCCAGCAGTCCGCAGGGAATAGGTCAGCCCCAGCATTTT.

The chain recombines TRBV11-2 with TRBJ2-7, with 12 nucleotides matching TRBD2. Germline V gene sequence: CDR1 SGHAT, CDR2 FQNNGV. V was pared by 4 bases and J by 4 bases, with 5 bases of the junction left unmatched. The CDR3 has 15 residues. This CDR3 is CASSSLAGGRYEQYF. CDR3 DNA: TGTGCCAGCAGCTCACTAGCGGGAGGCCGGTACGAGCAGTACTTC.

As DNA, the CDR3 is TGTGCCAGCAGGCTAAGAGGGACCGATACGCAGTATTTT. This codes for CASRLRGTDTQYF. The chain combines TRBV11-3 with TRBJ2-3; D is possibly TRBD1 or TRBD2 (5 bases each). The germline gives CDR1 SGHNT, CDR2 YENEEA. The germline V and J ends were trimmed by 6 bases and 6 bases, with 13 bases remaining between them. The length of the CDR3 is 13 residues.

This clonotype showed up just a few times. The chain combines TRBV7-9 with TRBJ2-3, with 10 bases matching TRBD2. Germline-derived CDR1 and CDR2 are SEHNR and FQNEAQ (reference sequence). V lost 4 bases to trimming and J lost 2 bases; unmatched junction nucleotides: 18. There are 20 residues in the CDR3. CDR3 coding DNA: TGTGCCAGCAGCTCCCCCCCAACGTTGGCTAGCGGGAGTCCCACAGATACGCAGTATTTT. This translates into CASSSPPTLASGSPTDTQYF.

This clonotype occurred a few times. This sequence joins TRBV20-1 and TRBJ2-3, with TRBD2 matching over 11 bases. Losses at the gene ends were 0 bases for V and 2 bases for J; bases not matched to a gene: 4. This CDR3 contains 16 residues. Looked up from germline, CDR1 is DFQATT and CDR2 is SNEGSKA (reference sequence). The CDR3 coding sequence is TGCAGTGCTAGAGACCCTAGCGGGAGGTACACAGATACGCAGTATTTT. Its protein is CSARDPSGRYTDTQYF.

V gene TRBV7-9 combines with J gene TRBJ1-1; TRBD1 agrees at 7 bases. V dropped 5 bases and J dropped 10; count of bases not matched to a gene: 16. CDR3 length equals 15 residues. The V gene's germline CDR1 is SEHNR and CDR2 FQNEAQ (reference sequence). CDR3 coding DNA: TGTGCCAGCAGCGTCCGGCAGGGGGGGGCAGCTGGAGCTTTCTTT. It codes for CASSVRQGGAAGAFF.

The chain joins TRBV6-1 to TRBJ1-3, with 11 positions matching TRBD1. The germline gives CDR1 MNHNS, CDR2 SASEGT. Trimming removed 3 bases from V and 10 bases from J; junction bases left unmatched: 11. CDR3 length: 16 amino acids. CDR3 sequence (DNA): TGTGCCAGCAGTGAGCTACGGACAGGGGGCTACGGTACCATATATTTT. It codes for CASSELRTGGYGTIYF.

The genes are TRBV4-1 and TRBJ1-5, with 11 bases fitting TRBD1. With V trimmed by 0 bases and J by 2 bases, 0 bases remained unmatched. CDR3 length: 16 amino acids. Germline CDR1 and CDR2: MGHRA and YSYEKL. CDR3 residues: CASSQEGQGGNQPQHF. The CDR3 DNA is TGCGCCAGCAGCCAAGAGGGACAGGGGGGCAATCAGCCCCAGCATTTT.

This clonotype was seen a few times. The rearrangement joins TRBV7-7 to TRBJ2-5; D is possibly TRBD1 (6 bases). This CDR3 is 15 amino acids long. V was trimmed by 1 base and J by 4 bases, leaving 13 bases between them. CDR1 is SSHAT and CDR2 is FNYEAQ in the germline V gene (reference sequence). The CDR3 sequence: CASSLVSGVGETQYF. CDR3 DNA sequence: TGTGCCAGCAGCTTAGTGTCAGGGGTTGGAGAGACCCAGTACTTC.

This clonotype occurred a few times. The chain carries TRBV7-3 and TRBJ2-1; D possibly corresponds to TRBD1 (7 bases). V was trimmed by 3 bases and J by 6 bases, leaving 18 bases between them. Germline loops: CDR1 SGHTA, CDR2 FQGTGA. The CDR3 is 16 residues long. The CDR3: CASSFGTRGDRNEQFF. In nucleotides, the CDR3 is TGTGCCAGCAGCTTTGGCACCAGGGGGGACCGCAATGAGCAGTTCTTC.

This clonotype was counted only a few times. The V call is TRBV7-9, the J call TRBJ2-1, with TRBD1 as a possible D gene (5 bases). Germline V gene lookup returns CDR1 SEHNR and CDR2 FQNEAQ (reference sequence). This CDR3 has 14 amino acids. V was cut by 5 bases and J by 6 bases, with 14 bases left in between. The DNA for the CDR3 is TGTGCCAGCAGCGTCACAGGCTGGGGCAATGAGCAGTTCTTC. Translating it yields CASSVTGWGNEQFF.

The chain links TRBV28 to TRBJ1-1, with D unresolved. V lost 7 bases, J lost 7 bases, and 10 bases lay in between. Germline V CDR1 and CDR2: MDHEN, SYDVKM. The CDR3 consists of 11 residues. CDR3 nucleotide sequence: TGTGCCAGCACCGGGTGGGGTGAAGCTTTCTTT. Translation: CASTGWGEAFF.

The chain joins TRBV20-1 to TRBJ2-7; TRBD2 aligns across 7 bases. The CDR3 sequence is 13 residues long. Trimming removed 4 bases from V and 1 base from J; junction bases left unmatched: 4. Germline CDR1 reads DFQATT; CDR2 reads SNEGSKA (reference sequence). The CDR3: CSAMGEGSYEQYF. The CDR3, as DNA: TGCAGTGCTATGGGGGAGGGATCCTACGAGCAGTACTTC.

V and J are TRBV4-1 and TRBJ2-1; D perhaps matches TRBD2 (7 bases). The CDR3 has 16 residues. Deletions cut 1 base from V and 9 bases from J, with 19 bases between. Per the germline V gene, CDR1 is MGHRA and CDR2 is YSYEKL. CDR3 bases: TGCGCCAGCAGCCAAGCCACGAATCGGGGGGCCGGTGAGCAGTTCTTC. This sequence encodes CASSQATNRGAGEQFF.

This clonotype was counted a few times. The chain employs TRBV5-6 and TRBJ2-5, with unresolved D. This CDR3 spans 14 amino acids. In germline, CDR1 is SGHDT, CDR2 YYEEEE. Trimming pared 0 bases from V and 2 bases from J, leaving 8 bases between. CDR3 region: CASSLGTVQETQYF. The DNA for the CDR3 is TGTGCCAGCAGCTTGGGGACGGTACAAGAGACCCAGTACTTC.

This clonotype was counted a few times. The CDR3 is CAISDYGFANYGYTF. CDR3 DNA: TGTGCCATCAGTGACTATGGCTTTGCTAACTATGGCTACACCTTC. This sequence joins TRBV10-3 and TRBJ1-2; no definite D call. V gave up 3 bases and J gave up 0 bases, with 11 bases separating them. Germline V gene data show CDR1 as ENHRY and CDR2 as SYGVKD. There are 15 residues in the CDR3.

This clonotype was found once. V and J are TRBV6-2 or TRBV6-3 and TRBJ2-3; 9 bases align to TRBD2. Trimming took 2 bases from V and 2 from J; bases not matched to a gene: 2. Germline V lookup: CDR1 MNHEY, CDR2 SVGEGT. The CDR3 has 15 residues. CDR3 bases: TGTGCCAGCAGTTACCTAGCGGGACCCACAGATACGCAGTATTTT. It translates to CASSYLAGPTDTQYF.

V gene TRBV7-9 combines with J gene TRBJ1-2; D perhaps matches TRBD1 (5 bases). Germline-derived CDR1 and CDR2 are SEHNR and FQNEAQ (reference sequence). V shed 4 bases and J shed 6 bases, with 21 bases lying between them. The CDR3 is 16 residues long. The CDR3 region has the DNA TGTGCCAGCAGCTCCGTCGGGGACCTCCGGGGCGATGGCTACACCTTC. Translating gives CASSSVGDLRGDGYTF. Supplemented by reference TRBV7-9 and TRBJ1-2, the full variable domain reads DTGVSQNPRHKITKRGQNVTFRCDPISEHNRLYWYRQTLGQGPEFLTYFQNEAQLEKSRLLSDRFSAERPKGSFSTLEIQRTEQGDSAMYLCASSSVGDLRGDGYTFGSGTRLTVV.

This chain connects TRBV20-1 to TRBJ2-7, with a possible D match to TRBD1 (5 bases). CDR3 size: 12 residues. Trimming shortened V by 3 bases and J by 2 bases, and 8 bases separated the two germline ends. The germline gives CDR1 DFQATT, CDR2 SNEGSKA (reference sequence). This CDR3 is CSARGRAYEQYF. In nucleotides, the CDR3 is TGCAGTGCTAGGGGCAGGGCCTACGAGCAGTACTTC.